This T cell receptor beta chain came from a study of Ad26.COV2.S vaccination and SARS-CoV-2 variants. The treatment: 15 to 20 received Ad26.COV2.S at low or high dose, single or two shots; about 5 received placebo; per-sample allocation not given. Repertoires come from day 63 after the first vaccine or placebo injection. The table lists this clone with a count of one. This CDR3 contains 15 residues. Per germline, CDR1 MNHEY and CDR2 SVGAGI. V lost 4 bases and J lost 2, with 14 bases in between. Libraries were prepared by immunoSEQ multiplex PCR; TCRdb keeps only in-frame clonotypes and omits some of them. The sample records some 480,000 clones, 87% being singletons.

The sequence came from a person between 18 and 65 years old who received the Ad26.COV2.S COVID-19 vaccine or a placebo. Sequencing used peripheral blood, obtained in a trial of Ad26.COV2.S vaccine versus placebo. The chain is built from TRBV6-5 and TRBJ1-1, with unresolved D. CDR3 residues: CASSSPPGINTEAFF. The CDR3, as DNA: TGTGCCAGCAGTTCCCCCCCCGGGATAAACACTGAAGCTTTCTTT.